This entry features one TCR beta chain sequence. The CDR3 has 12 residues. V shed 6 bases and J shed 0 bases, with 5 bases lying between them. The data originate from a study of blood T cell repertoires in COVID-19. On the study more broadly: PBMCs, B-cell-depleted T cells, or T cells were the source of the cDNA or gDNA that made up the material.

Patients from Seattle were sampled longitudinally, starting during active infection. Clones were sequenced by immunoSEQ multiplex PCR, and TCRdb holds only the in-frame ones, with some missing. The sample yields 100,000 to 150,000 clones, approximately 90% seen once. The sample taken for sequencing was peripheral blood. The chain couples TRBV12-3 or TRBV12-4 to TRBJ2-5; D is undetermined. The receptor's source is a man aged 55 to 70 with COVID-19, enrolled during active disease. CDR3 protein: CASSLDQETQYF. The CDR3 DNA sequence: TGTGCCAGCAGCCTCGACCAAGAGACCCAGTACTTC.